The present T cell receptor (beta chain) was sequenced within a study of blood T cell repertoires in COVID-19. Study information: Donors in the United States, Italy and Spain gave samples during acute or convalescent COVID-19. Nucleic acid was either cDNA or gDNA, and it came from T cells, B-cell-depleted T cells, or PBMCs.

V trimming: 2 bases; J trimming: 4 bases; junction bases outside the gene matches: 4. In germline, CDR1 is KGHSH, CDR2 LQKENI. There are 14 residues in the CDR3. Original data processing: It was from reference gene primer amplification that nucleated cell counts were estimated. TCRdb's copy holds only in-frame clones and misses some; the assay was immunoSEQ multiplex PCR. V and J calls and clone size are given by that table; D and trimming were obtained from the DNA. Found here are about 230,000 clones, less than 90% of them singletons; the top ten hold approximately 2.6%. The chain carries TRBV18 and TRBJ2-5; 7 nucleotides line up with TRBD1. Input material: peripheral blood. The sequence came from an older woman with active or convalescent COVID-19. DNA of the CDR3: TGTGCCAGCTCACCAGGGGGACAGCCAGAGACCCAGTACTTC. Translating it yields CASSPGGQPETQYF.